Below are 27 T cell receptor beta chains sequenced from a single sample in a study of T cell responses to AZD1222 COVID-19 vaccine. Data came from immunoSEQ multiplex PCR; TCRdb stores just in-frame clones and leaves some out. Among 100,000 to 150,000 clones listed, roughly 93% were seen once. This material consisted of peripheral blood, taken 28 days after the second AZD1222 dose. Every receptor here comes from an adult who received the AZD1222 COVID-19 vaccine.

The V gene is TRBV3-1 (or the pseudogene TRBV3-2), the J gene TRBJ2-7; D is uncertain. Trimming took off 1 base at V and 6 bases at J, with 13 bases between the two ends. Germline V gene data show CDR1 as LGHDT and CDR2 as YNNKEL (reference sequence). This CDR3 contains 14 residues. CDR3 in amino acids: CASSQVPSVLEQYF. Here the CDR3 DNA reads TGTGCCAGCAGCCAAGTCCCGTCTGTACTCGAGCAGTACTTC.

V and J are TRBV28 and TRBJ1-4; TRBD1 might be the D (5 bases). The CDR3 covers 15 residues. Germline V lookup: CDR1 MDHEN, CDR2 SYDVKM. With 5 bases removed from V and 5 bases from J, the gap between germline ends came to 15 bases. CDR3 residues: CASSRPGRTNEKLFF. The DNA for the CDR3 is TGTGCCAGCAGTAGACCGGGACGGACAAATGAAAAACTGTTTTTT.

This clone was counted a few times. Here the CDR3 reads CASSPSTSSIDTQYF. DNA for the CDR3: TGTGCCAGCAGCCCTAGCACTAGCAGCATTGATACGCAGTATTTT. The chain employs TRBV9 and TRBJ2-3; tentatively, D is TRBD2 (6 bases). V gave up 4 bases and J gave up 6 bases, with 18 bases separating them. The CDR3 sequence is 15 residues long. Germline V gene lookup returns CDR1 SGDLS and CDR2 YYNGEE.

The chain has TRBV28 and TRBJ1-2; D unclear. Between the trimmed V and J ends, which lost 3 bases and 2 bases, there was a span of 7 bases. The CDR3 is 13 amino acids. CDR1 is MDHEN, CDR2 SYDVKM, per germline. This CDR3 is CASSLGKNYGYTF. Written as DNA, the CDR3 is TGTGCCAGCAGTTTGGGAAAGAACTATGGCTACACCTTC.

The chain joins TRBV28 to TRBJ1-2; no definite D call. The CDR3 contains 14 residues. Germline V gives CDR1 MDHEN, CDR2 SYDVKM. The V end was cut by 11 bases, the J end by 0 bases, with 16 bases between. CDR3 in amino acids: CAVGFSRTNYGYTF. The CDR3 DNA reads TGTGCCGTAGGATTTTCACGGACTAACTATGGCTACACCTTC.

The chain employs TRBV4-1 and TRBJ1-5, with TRBD1 as a possible D gene (6 bases). CDR3 length: 14 amino acids. Trimming pared 1 base from V and 5 bases from J, leaving 9 bases between. Germline V gene lookup returns CDR1 MGHRA and CDR2 YSYEKL. In DNA form, the CDR3 reads TGCGCCAGCAGCCAAGGACAGGTAGATCAGCCCCAGCATTTT. Protein sequence: CASSQGQVDQPQHF.

To note about this clone: A junction boundary mismatches the germline segment, possibly from a read error. The chain employs TRBV2 and TRBJ2-1, with D possibly TRBD2 on 6 matching bases. The CDR3 length is 15 residues. Germline CDR1 reads SNHLY; CDR2 reads FYNNEI. The chain's CDR3 is CASSERRASDNEQFF. DNA of the CDR3: TGTGCCAGCAGTGAAAGGAGGGCCTCCGACAATGAGCAGTTCTTC.

In this sample, this clone turned up once. The gene calls are TRBV3-1 (or the pseudogene TRBV3-2) and TRBJ2-3; D is undetermined. The CDR3 contains 15 residues. The germline gives CDR1 LGHDT, CDR2 YNNKEL (reference sequence). Trimming removed 1 base at V and 0 bases at J, with 8 bases between. CDR3 nucleotides: TGTGCCAGCAGCCAAGTCATCACTAGCACAGATACGCAGTATTTT. This translates into CASSQVITSTDTQYF.

Here the CDR3 DNA reads TGTGCCACCAGTGTTGGAGGGGGGGAGCTGTTTTTT. It codes for CATSVGGGELFF. The chain employs TRBV24-1 and TRBJ2-2, with D maybe TRBD2 (6 bases). Per germline, CDR1 KGHDR and CDR2 SFDVKD. Deletions cut 5 bases from V and 8 bases from J, with 8 bases between. CDR3 size: 12 residues.

The rearrangement links TRBV5-1 to TRBJ2-3; TRBD1 or TRBD2 may be the D gene (5 bases each). CDR1 is SGHRS, CDR2 YFSETQ, per germline. This CDR3 has 15 amino acids. V gave up 4 bases and J gave up 5 bases, with 17 bases separating them. The CDR3 here is CASSTTGPLGDTQYF. The CDR3 region has the DNA TGCGCCAGCAGCACAACGGGGCCCTTGGGAGATACGCAGTATTTT.

The chain joins TRBV5-5 to TRBJ2-7; possibly TRBD1 for D (6 bases). CDR3 length: 14 residues. V lost 5 bases to trimming and J lost 3 bases, with 15 bases between them. Per germline, CDR1 SGHKS and CDR2 YYEKEE (reference sequence). This CDR3 is CASRYTTGGYEQYF. Written as DNA, the CDR3 is TGTGCCAGCAGATACACGACAGGAGGCTACGAGCAGTACTTC. The variable domain in full, with the rest retrieved from reference TRBV5-5 and TRBJ2-7, is DAGVTQSPTHLIKTRGQQVTLRCSPISGHKSVSWYQQVLGQGPQFIFQYYEKEERGRGNFPDRFSARQFPNYSSELNVNALLLGDSALYLCASRYTTGGYEQYFGPGTRLTVT.

V and J are TRBV28 and TRBJ1-2; TRBD1 aligns across 11 bases. The CDR3 is 16 amino acids. CDR1 and CDR2 from the germline V gene are MDHEN and SYDVKM. The V gene end was trimmed by 6 bases and the J gene end by 7 bases; junction bases not matched to a gene: 13. The CDR3: CASRQGGGQGASGYTF. The CDR3 DNA reads as TGTGCCAGCAGACAAGGAGGTGGACAGGGGGCGTCTGGCTACACCTTC.

This chain connects TRBV4-2 to TRBJ1-5; no clear D gene. Trimming shortened V by 0 bases and J by 7 bases, and 4 bases separated the two germline ends. This CDR3 contains 12 residues. The germline CDR1 and CDR2 sequences are LGHNA and YNFKEQ. The CDR3 protein is CASSQENQPQHF. CDR3 DNA sequence: TGTGCCAGCAGCCAAGAAAACCAGCCCCAGCATTTT.

The genes are TRBV9 and TRBJ1-2; TRBD1 might be the D (6 bases). The CDR3 runs 15 residues. Germline values: CDR1 SGDLS, CDR2 YYNGEE. V was trimmed by 2 bases and J by 5 bases, leaving 16 bases between them. The CDR3 loop reads CASSVDTGSSYGYTF. The CDR3 nucleotides are TGTGCCAGCAGCGTTGATACAGGGTCCTCTTATGGCTACACCTTC. The full variable domain, with the rest looked up from reference TRBV9 and TRBJ1-2, is DSGVTQTPKHLITATGQRVTLRCSPRSGDLSVYWYQQSLDQGLQFLIQYYNGEERAKGNILERFSAQQFPDLHSELNLSSLELGDSALYFCASSVDTGSSYGYTFGSGTRLTVV.

This clone appeared once. The chain joins TRBV7-6 to TRBJ1-4, with a tentative D call TRBD1 (6 bases). Germline V CDR1 and CDR2: SGHVS, FNYEAQ. The V end lost 4 bases, the J end lost 5 bases, and 8 bases lay between the germline ends. CDR3 length: 13 amino acids. The DNA for the CDR3 is TGTGCCAGCAGCTCCGACAGGAATGAAAAACTGTTTTTT. Its protein product is CASSSDRNEKLFF.

The chain combines TRBV30 with TRBJ2-1; D is unclear. Trimming removed 5 bases from V and 2 bases from J, with 10 bases in between. Germline V gene sequence: CDR1 GTSNPN, CDR2 SVGIG (reference sequence). The CDR3 has 13 amino acids. This CDR3 is CAWSVETYNEQFF. DNA for the CDR3: TGTGCCTGGTCGGTTGAGACCTACAATGAGCAGTTCTTC.

The chain is built from TRBV6-5 and TRBJ1-1; perhaps TRBD1 as D (6 bases). The germline gives CDR1 MNHEY, CDR2 SVGAGI. The CDR3 is 15 residues long. Between the trimmed V and J ends, which lost 7 bases and 1 base, there was a span of 16 bases. CDR3 region: CASKNSKDRNTEAFF. The CDR3 nucleotides read TGTGCCAGCAAAAACTCTAAGGACAGGAACACTGAAGCTTTCTTT.

The CDR3 nucleotides read TGTGCCAGCAGCAAAGTCGGCGGGGAGACCCAGTACTTC. It codes for CASSKVGGETQYF. V is TRBV21-1 and J is TRBJ2-5; the D call in the table, TRBD2, was not verified against the DNA. TRBV21-1 is a known pseudogene. CDR3 size: 13 residues.

J is TRBJ2-3 and V is TRBV5-4; 8 bases are shared with TRBD2. V shed 4 bases and J 0 bases; nucleotides not matched to a gene: 10. CDR3 length: 17 amino acids. CDR1 SGHNT and CDR2 YYREEE come from the germline V gene (reference sequence). The CDR3 DNA reads as TGTGCCAGCAGCCCTGGGACTAGGGGAACTAGCACAGATACGCAGTATTTT. Translation: CASSPGTRGTSTDTQYF.

The chain uses TRBV3-1 (or the pseudogene TRBV3-2) and TRBJ2-3; 9 bases are shared with TRBD1. CDR1 is LGHDT and CDR2 is YNNKEL in the germline V gene (reference sequence). CDR3 length equals 16 residues. After removal of 4 bases from V and 3 bases from J, the junction contained 8 bases not matched to a gene. The CDR3 DNA follows: TGTGCCAGCAGCCGGAATACAGGGGGCAGGACAGATACGCAGTATTTT. Translation gives CASSRNTGGRTDTQYF.

The CDR3 nucleotides read TGTGCCAGCAGTGAAGATCGAGCGGGAGGGCCCTGGGAGACCCAGTACTTC. It translates to CASSEDRAGGPWETQYF. The chain employs TRBV2 and TRBJ2-5; 10 positions agree with TRBD2. Germline loops: CDR1 SNHLY, CDR2 FYNNEI. V lost 1 base to trimming and J lost 5 bases; unmatched junction nucleotides: 10. This CDR3 has 17 residues.

V gene TRBV7-9 combines with J gene TRBJ2-7; TRBD2 is a possible D gene (6 bases). With 4 bases removed from V and 7 bases from J, the gap between germline ends came to 14 bases. Germline CDR1 SEHNR, CDR2 FQNEAQ (reference sequence). The CDR3 totals 13 residues. CDR3 bases: TGTGCCAGCAGCTCGATAGCGGCGCGGGAGCAGTACTTC. This encodes CASSSIAAREQYF.

The V gene is TRBV3-1 (or the pseudogene TRBV3-2), the J gene TRBJ2-1; 10 bases map to TRBD1. Per germline, CDR1 LGHDT and CDR2 YNNKEL (reference sequence). V lost 2 bases and J lost 7; bases outside the gene matches: 5. This CDR3 spans 15 amino acids. CDR3 DNA sequence: TGTGCCAGCAGCCAACATGACAGGGGGCGGAATGAGCAGTTCTTC. Translating gives CASSQHDRGRNEQFF.

This chain connects TRBV4-1 to TRBJ2-3; no clear D. V was clipped by 1 base and J by 3 bases, with 14 bases between them. The CDR3 length is 16 residues. CDR1 and CDR2 from the germline V gene are MGHRA and YSYEKL. The CDR3 reads CASSQAAFQRTDTQYF. CDR3 in DNA: TGCGCCAGCAGCCAAGCGGCCTTCCAGAGAACAGATACGCAGTATTTT.

The chain links TRBV5-4 to TRBJ2-2; D uncertain. V lost 4 bases to trimming and J lost 4 bases, with 8 bases between them. Germline V lookup: CDR1 SGHNT, CDR2 YYREEE (reference sequence). CDR3 length: 13 residues. The DNA of the CDR3 is TGTGCCAGCAGCACCGAACCCACCGGGGAGCTGTTTTTT. Residues: CASSTEPTGELFF.

This chain links TRBV5-4 with TRBJ1-2, with D unresolved. This CDR3 is 12 amino acids long. The germline CDR1 and CDR2 sequences are SGHNT and YYREEE (reference sequence). V gave up 4 bases and J gave up 7 bases, with 11 bases separating them. The CDR3 bases are TGTGCCAGCAGCCCTGCGGGGAGTGGCTACACCTTC. Protein sequence: CASSPAGSGYTF.

The chain is built from TRBV6-5 and TRBJ2-7, with 7 positions matching TRBD1. The trim removed 6 bases at V and 0 bases at J, leaving 2 bases unmatched. The germline V gene has CDR1 MNHEY and CDR2 SVGAGI. This CDR3 is built from 13 residues. The CDR3 loop reads CASRGTVSYEQYF. The DNA for the CDR3 is TGTGCCAGCAGAGGGACAGTCTCCTACGAGCAGTACTTC.